Reported below is one T cell receptor beta chain. Its matching antigen is unknown. The data were obtained in a study of CD8+CD57+ T cells in acquired aplastic anemia. Looking at the study overall: Sorted CD4+ and CD8+ cells yielded roughly 3.5 ug of DNA on average. Study findings and constraints: Patients and controls turned out to have approximately 29 CD8+ CDR3 sequences in common.

The TCR beta profiling, which covered VDJ combination and CDR3 sequence, was carried out using genomic DNA as the template. TCRdb fed the reads into MiXCR, producing one record per CDR3 protein. The profile shows 150,000 to 200,000 distinct CDR3 sequences, around 66% of them singletons. The CDR3 extends over 20 amino acids. Germline loops: CDR1 DFQATT, CDR2 SNEGSKA (reference sequence). The ends were cut back, 0 bases at V and 10 bases at J, with 31 bases in the middle. The origin of this receptor is a human donor with severe aplastic anemia or a healthy control (not recorded which). Sequencing was performed on sorted CD4+, CD8+, or CD8+CD57+ T cells (not recorded which) from PBMCs. The rearrangement links TRBV20-1 to TRBJ1-6, with D perhaps TRBD1 (5 bases). The CDR3 sequence is CSARDRGTENTGEEESPLHF. CDR3 in DNA: TGCAGTGCTAGAGATCGAGGGACCGAGAACACCGGGGAGGAAGAATCACCCCTCCACTTT.